These 27 T cell receptor beta chains share one sample of origin, sequenced in a study of blood T cell repertoires in COVID-19. The repertoire was sequenced with immunoSEQ multiplex PCR; TCRdb's copy has only in-frame clones and lacks some. The sample lists approximately 250,000 clones; about nine tenths were seen once. The sequenced sample was peripheral blood. All receptors derive from a man aged 25 to 45 who had recovered from COVID-19.

This chain's CDR3 is CAGGQGEQPQHF. The CDR3 coding sequence is TGTGCCGGGGGACAGGGAGAGCAGCCCCAGCATTTT. The V gene is TRBV28, the J gene TRBJ1-5, with 9 bases lining up with TRBD1. Germline CDR1 is MDHEN and CDR2 is SYDVKM. The trim removed 11 bases at V and 7 bases at J, leaving 6 bases unmatched. The CDR3 runs 12 residues.

This chain connects TRBV10-3 to TRBJ2-3; 14 nucleotides line up with TRBD2. Germline loops: CDR1 ENHRY, CDR2 SYGVKD. V dropped 5 bases and J dropped 0; count of bases not matched to a gene: 10. The CDR3 is made up of 19 amino acids. The CDR3 coding sequence is TGTGCCATCAGTCTTGGACTAGCGGGGGGCCCGGGCAGCACAGATACGCAGTATTTT. It is translated as CAISLGLAGGPGSTDTQYF.

The chain has TRBV5-5 and TRBJ2-3; TRBD2 aligns across 11 bases. The germline CDR1 and CDR2 sequences are SGHKS and YYEKEE (reference sequence). The V and J ends lost 4 bases and 5 bases, in that order; junction bases with no gene match: 9. The CDR3 runs 16 residues. CDR3 nucleotide sequence: TGTGCCAGCAGCAAACCTAGCGGGGGGCGAGAAGATACGCAGTATTTT. Its translation: CASSKPSGGREDTQYF.

The CDR3 DNA reads as TGTGCCAGCAGCCTCTCCGGGGAGACCTACGAGCAGTACTTC. This encodes CASSLSGETYEQYF. This chain links TRBV3-1 (or the pseudogene TRBV3-2) with TRBJ2-7, with D tentatively TRBD2 (5 bases). In germline, CDR1 is LGHDT, CDR2 YNNKEL (reference sequence). The CDR3 extends over 14 amino acids. The ends were cut back, 4 bases at V and 2 bases at J, with 12 bases in the middle.

The chain employs TRBV18 and TRBJ2-2; D ambiguous. V dropped 2 bases and J dropped 1 base, with 5 bases sitting between them. In germline, CDR1 is KGHSH, CDR2 LQKENI. CDR3 size: 14 residues. CDR3 DNA sequence: TGTGCCAGCTCACCATCGTGGAACACCGGGGAGCTGTTTTTT. Encoded protein: CASSPSWNTGELFF.

CDR3 protein: CASSEVEGLDTQYF. In DNA, the CDR3 is TGCGCCAGCAGTGAGGTGGAGGGATTGGATACGCAGTATTTT. The chain carries TRBV10-1 and TRBJ2-3; the D gene is possibly TRBD2 (6 bases). The CDR3 covers 14 residues. CDR1 is WNHNN and CDR2 is SYGVQD in the germline V gene (reference sequence). The V end lost 2 bases, the J end lost 6 bases, and 12 bases lay between the germline ends.

The chain combines TRBV7-9 with TRBJ1-2; D remains unclear. This CDR3 is built from 15 residues. Germline CDR1 reads SEHNR; CDR2 reads FQNEAQ (reference sequence). V lost 7 bases to trimming and J lost 5 bases, with 20 bases between them. The CDR3: CASTPVAIMKYGYTF. DNA of the CDR3: TGTGCCAGCACCCCTGTTGCTATAATGAAGTATGGCTACACCTTC.

V usage is TRBV5-4 and J usage is TRBJ2-5, with 9 bases matching TRBD2. Germline V gene sequence: CDR1 SGHNT, CDR2 YYREEE (reference sequence). J gave up 2 bases and V 3 bases, and 5 bases lay outside the gene matches. The CDR3 has 15 residues. CDR3 DNA: TGTGCCAGCAGCTCCCCTCTAGCGGGACAAGAGACCCAGTACTTC. It specifies CASSSPLAGQETQYF.

J is TRBJ2-1 and V is TRBV27; D is possibly TRBD1 (6 bases). The CDR3 contains 15 residues. Germline V gene lookup returns CDR1 MNHEY and CDR2 SMNVEV (reference sequence). Trimming shortened V by 6 bases and J by 2 bases, and 14 bases separated the two germline ends. The CDR3 sequence is CASSFGTQAYNEQFF. CDR3 in DNA: TGTGCCAGCAGCTTCGGGACACAAGCCTACAATGAGCAGTTCTTC.

The genes are TRBV6-2 or TRBV6-3 and TRBJ2-5; 8 nucleotides match TRBD1. This CDR3 contains 17 residues. With 5 bases clipped from V and 1 base from J, the junction kept 12 bases outside the gene matches. Germline assignment: CDR1 MNHEY and CDR2 SVGEGT. CDR3 sequence reads: CASSPLYTGGSQETQYF. The CDR3 nucleotides are TGTGCCAGCAGTCCATTGTACACAGGGGGAAGCCAAGAGACCCAGTACTTC.

This chain joins TRBV12-3 or TRBV12-4 and TRBJ1-1; D is unclear. The CDR3 is 12 residues long. Trimming removed 6 bases at V and 5 bases at J, with 10 bases between. CDR3 amino acids: CASRSGRTEAFF. As DNA, the CDR3 is TGTGCCAGCAGGTCAGGAAGAACTGAAGCTTTCTTT.

This chain links TRBV18 with TRBJ1-6; tentative D call: TRBD1 (6 bases). CDR3 length: 17 amino acids. Trimming took 6 bases from V and 4 from J, leaving 19 bases between them. Germline loops: CDR1 KGHSH, CDR2 LQKENI. This chain's CDR3 is CASSPTHGQGYNSPLHF. In DNA form, the CDR3 reads TGTGCCAGCTCCCCAACACATGGCCAGGGGTATAATTCACCCCTCCACTTT.

Only one count was recorded for this clone. One junction end does not reproduce the germline sequence, and a read error may be involved. The gene calls are TRBV12-3 or TRBV12-4 and TRBJ1-2, with TRBD1 matching 8 bases. The CDR3 is 13 residues long. The CDR3, as DNA: TGTGCCAGCACCTTGCCGGGACAGGCGCGTCGGGCCTTC. This translates into CASTLPGQARRAF.

V is TRBV5-1 and J is TRBJ2-2; D is perhaps TRBD2 (6 bases). V was trimmed by 4 bases and J by 0 bases, leaving 10 bases between them. Germline V gene data show CDR1 as SGHRS and CDR2 as YFSETQ. The CDR3 spans 15 residues. DNA of the CDR3: TGCGCCAGCAGCCGGGACTCCCCGAACACCGGGGAGCTGTTTTTT. Residues: CASSRDSPNTGELFF.

The gene calls are TRBV5-6 and TRBJ2-7; 7 nucleotides agree with TRBD2. CDR3 length: 16 amino acids. Germline CDR1 SGHDT, CDR2 YYEEEE. V was pared by 0 bases and J by 2 bases, with 8 bases of the junction left unmatched. CDR3 residues: CASSLAKGRGAYEQYF. In nucleotides, the CDR3 is TGTGCCAGCAGCTTGGCCAAGGGGAGGGGTGCCTACGAGCAGTACTTC.

The chain joins TRBV19 to TRBJ2-1, with D possibly being TRBD2 (5 bases). CDR3 size: 15 residues. Germline CDR1 is LNHDA and CDR2 is SQIVND (reference sequence). V was pared by 4 bases and J by 4 bases, with 14 bases between. The CDR3 bases are TGTGCCAGTAGTACGTCGGGGATAGGGTACAATGAGCAGTTCTTC. This encodes CASSTSGIGYNEQFF.

This rearrangement joins TRBV4-3 to TRBJ1-2; D is undetermined. The CDR3 sequence is 15 residues long. V was shortened by 3 bases and J by 4 bases, with 15 bases between the two germline ends. The germline V gene has CDR1 LGHNA and CDR2 YSLEER. CDR3 loop: CASSQAQLGPYGYTF. The DNA of the CDR3 is TGCGCCAGCAGCCAGGCACAACTAGGTCCCTATGGCTACACCTTC.

The chain carries TRBV6-6 and TRBJ1-3, with D unclear. Germline loops: CDR1 MNHNY, CDR2 SVGAGI (reference sequence). CDR3 length equals 13 residues. Trimming cost V 0 bases and J 4 bases, with 4 bases left between them. The CDR3 region has the DNA TGTGCCAGCAGTTACTCGACAGGAAACACCATATATTTT. As protein: CASSYSTGNTIYF.

The rearrangement joins TRBV30 to TRBJ2-7, with a possible D match to TRBD2 (5 bases). V lost 7 bases and J 0 bases, leaving 10 bases between the germline ends. The germline CDR1 and CDR2 sequences are GTSNPN and SVGIG (reference sequence). The CDR3 has 12 amino acids. DNA of the CDR3: TGTGCCTCGGACTCATCCTCCTACGAGCAGTACTTC. It is translated as CASDSSSYEQYF.

The rearrangement links TRBV3-1 (or the pseudogene TRBV3-2) to TRBJ2-2, with 7 positions matching TRBD1. The V segment lost 4 bases and the J segment 2 bases; nucleotides outside the gene matches: 7. The CDR3 loop spans 16 amino acids. In germline, CDR1 is LGHDT, CDR2 YNNKEL (reference sequence). CDR3 loop: CASSRSGQANTGELFF. CDR3 DNA: TGTGCCAGCAGCCGTTCCGGACAGGCCAACACCGGGGAGCTGTTTTTT.

V gene TRBV13 combines with J gene TRBJ2-1; the match to TRBD2 covers 7 bases. This CDR3 has 15 amino acids. The J segment lost 4 bases and the V segment lost 4 bases, leaving 7 bases of the junction unmatched. Germline loops: CDR1 PRHDT, CDR2 FYEKMQ (reference sequence). The CDR3 DNA is TGTGCCAGCAGCTCGTCGTGGGGGGGATACAATGAGCAGTTCTTC. Translating gives CASSSSWGGYNEQFF. The full variable domain, with the rest looked up from reference TRBV13 and TRBJ2-1, is AAGVIQSPRHLIKEKRETATLKCYPIPRHDTVYWYQQGPGQDPQFLISFYEKMQSDKGSIPDRFSAQQFSDYHSELNMSSLELGDSALYFCASSSSWGGYNEQFFGPGTRLTVL.

V usage is TRBV7-9 and J usage is TRBJ1-2; TRBD1 might be the D (6 bases). The CDR3 contains 14 residues. Germline V gene lookup returns CDR1 SEHNR and CDR2 FQNEAQ (reference sequence). V lost 8 bases, J lost 0 bases, and 13 bases lay in between. The CDR3 here is CASSAGAANYGYTF. CDR3 sequence (DNA): TGTGCCAGCTCCGCGGGGGCAGCTAACTATGGCTACACCTTC. The full variable domain, completed using reference TRBV7-9 and TRBJ1-2, is DTGVSQNPRHKITKRGQNVTFRCDPISEHNRLYWYRQTLGQGPEFLTYFQNEAQLEKSRLLSDRFSAERPKGSFSTLEIQRTEQGDSAMYLCASSAGAANYGYTFGSGTRLTVV.

The chain couples TRBV27 to TRBJ2-1, with 7 bases identical to TRBD1. V dropped 0 bases and J dropped 6; count of bases not matched to a gene: 5. This CDR3 has 15 amino acids. Germline V gives CDR1 MNHEY, CDR2 SMNVEV (reference sequence). The CDR3 DNA follows: TGTGCCAGCAGTTTATCGACAGGGCTCGGCAATGAGCAGTTCTTC. Residues: CASSLSTGLGNEQFF.

This clone was seen a handful of times. V gene TRBV5-4 combines with J gene TRBJ2-7; tentatively, D is TRBD1 (6 bases). The CDR3 length is 15 residues. Germline values: CDR1 SGHNT, CDR2 YYREEE (reference sequence). V was trimmed by 3 bases and J by 4 bases, leaving 17 bases between them. CDR3 nucleotide sequence: TGTGCCAGCAGCTCCAGGGGTTCATGGAGTTACGAGCAGTACTTC. Its protein is CASSSRGSWSYEQYF.

The gene calls are TRBV2 and TRBJ2-7, with unresolved D. This CDR3 is 15 amino acids long. Germline lookup yields CDR1 SNHLY and CDR2 FYNNEI. V lost 1 base and J 0 bases, leaving 10 bases between the germline ends. DNA of the CDR3: TGTGCCAGCAGTGAAGGTACGGGTAGCTCCTACGAGCAGTACTTC. Translation gives CASSEGTGSSYEQYF. The variable domain in full, with the rest retrieved from reference TRBV2 and TRBJ2-7, is EPEVTQTPSHQVTQMGQEVILRCVPISNHLYFYWYRQILGQKVEFLVSFYNNEISEKSEIFDDQFSVERPDGSNFTLKIRSTKLEDSAMYFCASSEGTGSSYEQYFGPGTRLTVT.

This clone turned up a few times. The chain employs TRBV19 and TRBJ2-1, with TRBD1 as a possible D gene (5 bases). This CDR3 comprises 16 residues. V was pared by 6 bases and J by 3 bases, with 18 bases between. Germline CDR1 and CDR2: LNHDA and SQIVND (reference sequence). The CDR3 DNA is TGTGCCAGTAGCCATTCCCTGGGGCAGAACTACAATGAGCAGTTCTTC. This encodes CASSHSLGQNYNEQFF.

The rearrangement joins TRBV12-5 to TRBJ1-5, with D possibly matching TRBD1 (6 bases). Per the germline V gene, CDR1 is LGHNT and CDR2 is FRNRAP. The CDR3 consists of 14 residues. V was cut by 5 bases and J by 3 bases, with 11 bases left in between. Here the CDR3 reads CASGPRGFNQPQHF. CDR3 coding DNA: TGTGCTAGTGGTCCCAGGGGTTTCAATCAGCCCCAGCATTTT.